This TCR beta chain was identified during a study of shared clonotypes between healthy human individuals. Background on the study: The donor pool was made up of a couple of women and a few men aged 18 to 49.

This clone was observed a few times. Assay: immunoSEQ multiplex PCR; the TCRdb copy retains only in-frame clones and omits some. Altogether some 1 million clones are present, 70% to 80% being singletons, with the ten largest covering over 1.3%. This CDR3 contains 11 residues. V was pared by 5 bases and J by 8 bases, with 12 bases between. Germline CDR1 is GTSNPN and CDR2 is SVGIG (reference sequence). This sequence was found in a man aged 18 to 30 in good health. The specimen sequenced was memory CD4+ T cells sorted from blood. Documented subset: CD45RA-negative fraction. This chain joins TRBV30 and TRBJ1-1; D gene unclear. The CDR3 is CAWGENFEAFF. The CDR3 region has the DNA TGTGCCTGGGGGGAGAATTTCGAAGCTTTCTTT.